This section outlines one T cell receptor (beta chain) sequence together with its context. Its antigen is currently unknown. Trimming shortened V by 0 bases and J by 0 bases, and 13 bases separated the two germline ends. The CDR3 extends over 16 amino acids. The germline V gene has CDR1 SGHTS and CDR2 YDEGEE. This sample stems from a study of vaccination effects on CD4 cells after COVID-19. Study-wide context: Vaccination of participants consisted of two doses of either the BNT162b2 or mRNA-1273 vaccine. General observations from the study: New vaccine-induced clones were the main type among post-vaccine spike-reactive clones in convalescents. Only a few convalescent patients and no early post-infection timepoints featured in the study.

Sequencing used immunoSEQ multiplex PCR; TCRdb keeps in-frame clones, though not all of them. The data contain tens of thousands of clones, about 80% of them seen just once; the ten biggest clones take up around 38%. ViraFEST assay sequencing came after antigen-specific CD4+ T cells were expanded with viral peptide pools. Subsequent to 10 days of culture, CD4+ T cells were isolated. Convalescent patients had PCR-confirmed SARS-CoV-2 infection between March and December 2020. PBMC cultures contained over 1.5 million cells per well, 8.5 to 10 IU/ml IL-2 and roughly 10 ug/ml peptides. This chain uses TRBV5-8 with TRBJ2-7, with D possibly being TRBD1 or TRBD2 (5 bases each). Sequencing was performed on CD4+ T cells from PBMCs cultured with a peptide pool, taken before COVID-19 vaccination. The clonotype comes from a human donor who had a prior SARS-CoV-2 infection. CDR3 DNA: TGTGCCAGCAGCTTGGTGGGGGTTCACTACTCCTACGAGCAGTACTTC. Its protein is CASSLVGVHYSYEQYF.